This TCR beta chain was obtained from a study of cytomegalovirus exposure and HLA in healthy donors. Primers: 60 Vbeta forward and 13 Jbeta reverse. Here immunoSEQ multiplex PCR was the method, and the copy in TCRdb shows in-frame clones only, minus some. The sample consists of 300,000 or so clones, approximately 84% of them appearing once. Overall study results and limits: Using the classifier, cytomegalovirus status was reportedly diagnosed with high specificity and sensitivity. Rarity held for most TCR sequences, but there were some public TCRs that occurred in many donors. Some V segments, TRBV6-2 and TRBV6-3 among them, were indistinguishable and were therefore excluded.

In regard to this clone: What it recognizes is unknown.

Germline CDR1 and CDR2: MNHEY and SVGAGI. This CDR3 spans 15 amino acids. V shed 8 bases and J 5 bases; nucleotides not matched to a gene: 8. This clonotype originated in a woman in her thirties or forties in good health and CMV-seropositive. The V and J genes are TRBV6-5 and TRBJ2-2; 10 nucleotides line up with TRBD2. What was sequenced was PBMCs. The CDR3 loop reads CASRLAGEQTGELFF. CDR3 in DNA: TGTGCCAGCCGTCTAGCGGGGGAGCAAACCGGGGAGCTGTTTTTT.